A single T cell receptor beta chain is shown here with its context. Its recognized antigen is unknown. Base qualities are not recorded, but no much larger clone differs from it by a single base. The data were obtained in a study of T cell changes during pregnancy in multiple sclerosis (dated by TCRdb to between 2018 and 2021). Turning to the overall study: Changes in the T cell repertoire over the course of pregnancy were examined in this study in women with multiple sclerosis.

Cut back by 0 bases and 3 bases, the V and J ends lie 14 bases apart. The germline V gene specifies SGHTA as CDR1 and FQGTGA as CDR2. Including the terminal cysteine and phenylalanine, the CDR3 comprises 16 residues. The sequence is cut down to CDR3 DNA, 48 bases in frame from base 1. Preparation of the library involved the immunoSEQ multiplex PCR assay. TCRdb retrieved this table from immuneACCESS and kept in-frame rearrangements only. Not all clones are present; in checked studies, unresolved V genes account for under half, and no reason is known for the remainder. This sample lists about 110,000 clones; 85% to 95% were detected once. The ten largest account for roughly 1.5% of the sample.

Sequencing was performed on peripheral blood, taken after pregnancy. The clonotype was recovered from a female donor with multiple sclerosis, enrolled in a pregnancy study. The chain joins TRBV7-3 to TRBJ1-2; the D gene lacks a confident call. The CDR3 is CASSLTAGGLDYGYTF. The DNA sequence is as follows: TGTGCCAGCAGCTTAACGGCGGGAGGGTTGGACTATGGCTACACCTTC.